This record covers a single T cell receptor beta chain. Assay: immunoSEQ multiplex PCR; the TCRdb copy retains only in-frame clones and omits some. The data show about 58,000 clones, 75% to 90% seen once. The data belong to a study of blood T cell repertoires in COVID-19. Study background: PBMCs, B-cell-depleted T cells, or T cells provided the cDNA or gDNA that made up the material.

The sample was peripheral blood. This clonotype originated in a woman in her 70s with active COVID-19.

CDR3 nucleotide sequence: TGTGCCAGCGGTCGGGGGGCGCTGGACTATGGCTACACCTTC. Translated, it gives CASGRGALDYGYTF. This chain uses TRBV7-6 with TRBJ1-2, with D possibly matching TRBD1 (6 bases). The CDR3 is 14 amino acids. Germline CDR1 reads SGHVS; CDR2 reads FNYEAQ. The V end was cut by 8 bases, the J end by 3 bases, with 16 bases between.